Shown below are 32 T cell receptor beta chains from a single sample sequenced in a study of a mutant IDH1 vaccine in newly diagnosed glioma. Their cognate antigens are unknown. Time point: week 5, during vaccination. Doses comprised 300 ug of mutant IDH1 20-mer peptide each, plus topical imiquimod. Assay used: immunoSEQ multiplex PCR; TCRdb lists only in-frame clones, some missing. The table shows approximately 80,000 clones, with roughly 90% occurring only once. Sequenced here: PBMCs, sampled from a glioma patient whose treatment included an IDH1 peptide vaccine. The receptors here all came from a woman aged 50 to 60 with glioma.

The chain combines TRBV28 with TRBJ2-2; D not certain. V dropped 1 base and J dropped 10 bases, with 13 bases sitting between them. The V gene's germline CDR1 is MDHEN and CDR2 SYDVKM. This CDR3 spans 14 amino acids. Here the CDR3 DNA reads TGTGCCAGCAGTTTATCAGGTCTCCGAAAGGAGCTGTTTTTT. It is translated as CASSLSGLRKELFF. The variable domain in full, with the rest retrieved from reference TRBV28 and TRBJ2-2, is DVKVTQSSRYLVKRTGEKVFLECVQDMDHENMFWYRQDPGLGLRLIYFSYDVKMKEKGDIPEGYSVSREKKERFSLILESASTNQTSMYLCASSLSGLRKELFFGEGSRLTVL.

J is TRBJ2-5 and V is TRBV4-2; possible D gene TRBD1, 5 bases. The CDR3 covers 15 residues. Germline values: CDR1 LGHNA, CDR2 YNFKEQ. Trimming shortened V by 4 bases and J by 5 bases, and 17 bases separated the two germline ends. In DNA, the CDR3 is TGTGCCAGCAGCCTAGATGCCCTAGGGGTCGAGACCCAGTACTTC. Its protein is CASSLDALGVETQYF.

The chain couples TRBV5-1 to TRBJ2-7; D not certain. From germline, CDR1 is SGHRS and CDR2 YFSETQ. This CDR3 contains 12 residues. Trimming shortened V by 0 bases and J by 1 base, and 2 bases separated the two germline ends. CDR3: CASSLESYEQYF. The CDR3 bases are TGCGCCAGCAGCTTGGAGTCCTACGAGCAGTACTTC. Filled out from reference TRBV5-1 and TRBJ2-7, the complete variable domain reads KAGVTQTPRYLIKTRGQQVTLSCSPISGHRSVSWYQQTPGQGLQFLFEYFSETQRNKGNFPGRFSGRQFSNSRSEMNVSTLELGDSALYLCASSLESYEQYFGPGTRLTVT.

This clone was found once. The chain has TRBV21-1 and TRBJ2-7; TRBD2 is the table's D call and was not checked against the DNA. TRBV21-1 is assigned pseudogene status. The CDR3 consists of 15 residues. The CDR3 reads CASIQSGQGNHEQYF. CDR3 nucleotides: TGTGCCAGTATACAAAGCGGGCAGGGTAACCACGAGCAGTACTTC.

This sequence joins TRBV5-1 and TRBJ2-5; tentatively, D is TRBD2 (6 bases). CDR1 is SGHRS and CDR2 is YFSETQ in the germline V gene. V lost 3 bases to trimming and J lost 1 base, with 13 bases between them. The CDR3 runs 15 residues. The CDR3 sequence is CASSSLDYLQETQYF. In nucleotides, the CDR3 is TGCGCCAGCAGCTCACTGGACTACCTCCAAGAGACCCAGTACTTC. The variable domain in full, completed from reference TRBV5-1 and TRBJ2-5, reads KAGVTQTPRYLIKTRGQQVTLSCSPISGHRSVSWYQQTPGQGLQFLFEYFSETQRNKGNFPGRFSGRQFSNSRSEMNVSTLELGDSALYLCASSSLDYLQETQYFGPGTRLLVL.

The rearrangement uses TRBV5-1 and TRBJ2-7, with 9 bases fitting TRBD1. The CDR3 spans 16 residues. CDR1 and CDR2 from the germline V gene are SGHRS and YFSETQ. Losses at the gene ends were 3 bases for V and 1 base for J; bases not matched to a gene: 8. For the CDR3, the DNA is TGCGCCAGCAGCTCACAGGGGGCAGGATCATCCTACGAGCAGTACTTC. Translation gives CASSSQGAGSSYEQYF.

The chain recombines TRBV9 with TRBJ2-1; TRBD2 matches 12 bases. V lost 0 bases and J lost 5; bases outside the gene matches: 6. Germline V CDR1 and CDR2: SGDLS, YYNGEE. The CDR3 is made up of 17 amino acids. CDR3 sequence (DNA): TGTGCCAGCAGCGTAGAGCCGGCTAGCGGGAGGGACAATGAGCAGTTCTTC. Encoded protein: CASSVEPASGRDNEQFF.

V and J are TRBV30 and TRBJ1-4, with 8 positions matching TRBD1. Germline CDR1 reads GTSNPN; CDR2 reads SVGIG (reference sequence). The CDR3 is 12 residues long. V shed 7 bases and J 7 bases; nucleotides not matched to a gene: 5. DNA of the CDR3: TGTGCCTTACAGGGGGGAGGTGAAAAACTGTTTTTT. Protein product: CALQGGGEKLFF.

The table lists this clone with a count of one. This chain joins TRBV5-6 and TRBJ2-3; TRBD1 might be the D (6 bases). CDR1 is SGHDT and CDR2 is YYEEEE in the germline V gene. The CDR3 is made up of 14 amino acids. Trimming took off 3 bases at V and 7 bases at J, with 15 bases between the two ends. The DNA for the CDR3 is TGTGCCAGCAGCTCGGACAGTGGAAGGCATACGCAGTATTTT. It specifies CASSSDSGRHTQYF.

The V gene is TRBV10-3, the J gene TRBJ2-3, with TRBD2 matching over 13 bases. Unmatched junction bases numbered 3, after V lost 6 bases and J lost 3 bases. Germline V gene data show CDR1 as ENHRY and CDR2 as SYGVKD. The CDR3 contains 15 residues. This CDR3 reads CAISLTSGRTDTQYF. CDR3 bases: TGTGCCATCAGCTTGACTAGCGGGAGGACAGATACGCAGTATTTT.

V and J are TRBV19 and TRBJ2-7; D is possibly TRBD2 (6 bases). Per the germline V gene, CDR1 is LNHDA and CDR2 is SQIVND (reference sequence). Trimming removed 5 bases at V and 0 bases at J, with 14 bases between. The CDR3 length is 15 residues. DNA of the CDR3: TGTGCCAGTAGTCAACATTACGGGAGCTCCTACGAGCAGTACTTC. It codes for CASSQHYGSSYEQYF.

This clone was detected once. The CDR3, as DNA: TGTGCCTGGAGTGCAGGGGGCGGGGGCTACACCTTC. This sequence encodes CAWSAGGGGYTF. The V gene is TRBV30, the J gene TRBJ1-2, with 8 bases fitting TRBD1. Germline V gene sequence: CDR1 GTSNPN, CDR2 SVGIG (reference sequence). This CDR3 contains 12 residues. V gave up 1 base and J gave up 8 bases; unmatched junction bases: 3.

The V and J genes are TRBV25-1 and TRBJ2-1, with 13 nucleotides matching TRBD2. CDR3 size: 15 residues. Germline CDR1 and CDR2: MGHDK and SYGVNS. J was trimmed by 8 bases and V by 4 bases; bases with no gene match: 5. CDR3 sequence (DNA): TGTGCCAGCAGTGCCAAACTAGCGGGAGGGTATGAGCAGTTCTTC. This gives the protein CASSAKLAGGYEQFF.

The chain links TRBV5-1 to TRBJ2-7, with 8 nucleotides matching TRBD1. CDR1 and CDR2 from the germline V gene are SGHRS and YFSETQ. V lost 0 bases to trimming and J lost 5 bases; unmatched junction nucleotides: 7. This CDR3 has 15 residues. The DNA for the CDR3 is TGCGCCAGCAGCTTGGAAAGGACAGGGCTCCACGAGCAGTACTTC. Translation gives CASSLERTGLHEQYF.

The chain has TRBV27 and TRBJ1-5; 7 bases fit TRBD1. CDR1 is MNHEY, CDR2 SMNVEV, per germline (reference sequence). V trimming: 5 bases; J trimming: 6 bases; junction bases outside the gene matches: 13. The CDR3 loop spans 16 amino acids. DNA for the CDR3: TGTGCCAGCAGTAGCCTCCGGGACAGCGGGTCTCAGCCCCAGCATTTT. Amino acids: CASSSLRDSGSQPQHF.

This clone was seen a few times. The chain is built from TRBV10-3 and TRBJ1-2, with unresolved D. From germline, CDR1 is ENHRY and CDR2 SYGVKD. This CDR3 comprises 15 residues. Trimming left V 5 bases short and J 1 base short, with 14 bases between. CDR3 sequence (DNA): TGTGCCATCAGTAAGACTCTCAGGTTTAACTATGGCTACACCTTC. Translating it yields CAISKTLRFNYGYTF.

The chain has TRBV10-1 and TRBJ2-3; 7 bases map to TRBD2. V shed 4 bases, J shed 1 base, and the junction held 2 bases outside the gene matches. The germline gives CDR1 WNHNN, CDR2 SYGVQD (reference sequence). The CDR3 spans 14 residues. The CDR3 loop is CASSGSGGTDTQYF. CDR3 nucleotide sequence: TGCGCCAGCAGTGGCAGCGGGGGCACAGATACGCAGTATTTT.

This rearrangement joins TRBV9 to TRBJ2-3, with TRBD2 matching 11 bases. Unmatched junction bases numbered 8, after V lost 2 bases and J lost 3 bases. The CDR3 contains 17 residues. Germline CDR1 reads SGDLS; CDR2 reads YYNGEE. CDR3 amino acids: CASSVDGSGRATDTQYF. For the CDR3, the DNA is TGTGCCAGCAGCGTGGATGGTAGCGGGAGGGCAACAGATACGCAGTATTTT.

V is TRBV2 and J is TRBJ2-2, with TRBD1 identical over 8 bases. V was clipped by 3 bases and J by 4 bases; unmatched bases: 4. Germline CDR1 reads SNHLY; CDR2 reads FYNNEI. The CDR3 is 15 residues long. The CDR3 DNA is TGTGCCAGCAGTGAGGACAGGGTAACCACCGGGGAGCTGTTTTTT. Its translation is CASSEDRVTTGELFF.

The chain employs TRBV7-2 and TRBJ2-5; D gene uncertain. The germline V gene encodes CDR1 SGHTA and CDR2 FQGNSA. V lost 5 bases and J lost 4, with 14 bases in between. This CDR3 region has 14 residues. CDR3 loop: CASSPDGPRETQYF. The CDR3 DNA reads as TGTGCCAGCAGCCCAGACGGGCCCAGAGAGACCCAGTACTTC.

The J gene is TRBJ1-5, the V gene TRBV10-3, with TRBD1 identical over 9 bases. This CDR3 is built from 13 residues. The V segment lost 6 bases and the J segment 5 bases; nucleotides outside the gene matches: 2. Per germline, CDR1 ENHRY and CDR2 SYGVKD. The CDR3 sequence: CAIRGQGDQPQHF. In DNA, the CDR3 is TGTGCCATCAGGGGACAGGGCGATCAGCCCCAGCATTTT.

The chain has TRBV5-1 and TRBJ2-3; a possible D gene is TRBD1 (6 bases). Germline-derived CDR1 and CDR2 are SGHRS and YFSETQ. V was clipped by 2 bases and J by 2 bases, with 9 bases between them. This CDR3 is built from 14 residues. CDR3 DNA sequence: TGCGCCAGCAGCTTCCGGGACATCACAGATACGCAGTATTTT. Its translation: CASSFRDITDTQYF.

The chain's CDR3 is CASSLFSSGEGYGYTF. The CDR3 nucleotides read TGTGCCAGCAGTCTATTTTCGAGTGGGGAGGGCTATGGCTACACCTTC. The chain combines TRBV6-6 with TRBJ1-2, with D hard to call. The germline V gene encodes CDR1 MNHNY and CDR2 SVGAGI (reference sequence). This CDR3 has 16 amino acids. Trimming removed 5 bases at V and 4 bases at J, with 20 bases between.

The chain employs TRBV5-1 and TRBJ2-3; a possible D gene is TRBD2 (5 bases). Germline V CDR1 and CDR2: SGHRS, YFSETQ. The CDR3 runs to 14 residues. V shed 1 base and J shed 2 bases, with 8 bases lying between them. This chain's CDR3 is CASSLPRDTDTQYF. The CDR3 DNA is TGCGCCAGCAGCTTGCCCCGGGACACAGATACGCAGTATTTT.

This clone was found a few times. The chain joins TRBV28 to TRBJ1-4; D ambiguous. CDR3 length: 13 amino acids. Germline V gene lookup returns CDR1 MDHEN and CDR2 SYDVKM. Trimming shortened V by 5 bases and J by 8 bases, and 12 bases separated the two germline ends. DNA of the CDR3: TGTGCCAGCAGTAGGCAGACTAGGGAAAAACTGTTTTTT. The encoded protein is CASSRQTREKLFF.

This clone has only a few counts. V usage is TRBV7-9 and J usage is TRBJ1-3, with 8 bases that match TRBD1. The V gene end was trimmed by 5 bases and the J gene end by 4 bases; junction bases not matched to a gene: 7. The CDR3 has 15 amino acids. Germline lookup yields CDR1 SEHNR and CDR2 FQNEAQ (reference sequence). The CDR3 region has the DNA TGTGCCAGCAGCCAAGGACAGGGTTACGGAAACACCATATATTTT. Its protein product is CASSQGQGYGNTIYF.

This clone was seen a few times. This chain uses TRBV6-1 with TRBJ1-1; no clear D gene. V lost 2 bases to trimming and J lost 6 bases, with 13 bases between them. The CDR3 sequence is 14 residues long. Germline CDR1 MNHNS, CDR2 SASEGT. Written as DNA, the CDR3 is TGTGCCAGCAGTGAACGAGCGGGAAGGGCTGAAGCTTTCTTT. Translating gives CASSERAGRAEAFF.

This chain uses TRBV30 with TRBJ2-1; a weak D match, TRBD2 (6 bases). The CDR3 spans 11 residues. Germline V gene sequence: CDR1 GTSNPN, CDR2 SVGIG (reference sequence). V shed 5 bases and J shed 11 bases, with 13 bases lying between them. The DNA of the CDR3 is TGTGCCTGGGAAAGCGGGCCGCAGCAGTTCTTC. This codes for CAWESGPQQFF.

This rearrangement joins TRBV5-1 to TRBJ2-2; D is possibly TRBD1 (6 bases). Trimming stripped 0 bases from V and 5 bases from J, with 14 bases between. The CDR3 totals 16 residues. CDR1 is SGHRS and CDR2 is YFSETQ in the germline V gene. The CDR3 sequence is CASSLGVGHPTGELFF. Here the CDR3 DNA reads TGCGCCAGCAGCTTGGGGGTGGGACATCCAACCGGGGAGCTGTTTTTT.

V gene TRBV5-4 combines with J gene TRBJ2-5; 8 positions agree with TRBD2. The CDR3 is made up of 15 amino acids. Germline loops: CDR1 SGHNT, CDR2 YYREEE (reference sequence). V lost 3 bases to trimming and J lost 4 bases; unmatched junction nucleotides: 8. The CDR3 spells CASSSPGRGSETQYF. CDR3 nucleotides: TGTGCCAGCAGCTCCCCCGGGAGGGGTTCAGAGACCCAGTACTTC.

V usage is TRBV19 and J usage is TRBJ1-5; 9 bases align to TRBD1. V lost 6 bases, J lost 5 bases, and 11 bases stayed unmatched. The germline V gene has CDR1 LNHDA and CDR2 SQIVND (reference sequence). CDR3 length: 16 residues. Written as DNA, the CDR3 is TGTGCCAGTAGCAGAACAGGGGGCCCTTTCGATCAGCCCCAGCATTTT. Translation: CASSRTGGPFDQPQHF.

The chain joins TRBV19 to TRBJ2-2; 10 bases agree with TRBD1. Germline CDR1 is LNHDA and CDR2 is SQIVND (reference sequence). The CDR3 covers 16 residues. Unmatched junction bases numbered 7, after V lost 4 bases and J lost 5 bases. This chain's CDR3 is CASSRETGGRTGELFF. The CDR3 coding sequence is TGTGCCAGTAGTAGGGAGACAGGGGGCCGGACCGGGGAGCTGTTTTTT.